One sample yielded the 14 T cell receptor beta chains listed below, sequenced in a study of T cell responses to AZD1222 COVID-19 vaccine. Measured with immunoSEQ multiplex PCR; TCRdb has only the in-frame clones, and not every one. The sample records about 200,000 clones, roughly 91% being singletons. The sequencing here drew on peripheral blood, taken on day 0 of MenACWY control vaccination. Receptor source: an adult in good health.

V gene TRBV5-6 combines with J gene TRBJ2-5; D call uncertain. CDR1 and CDR2 from the germline V gene are SGHDT and YYEEEE. Trimming cost V 1 base and J 1 base, with 5 bases left between them. The CDR3 sequence is 13 residues long. This CDR3 is CASSLRSQETQYF. CDR3 nucleotide sequence: TGTGCCAGCAGCTTGCGTAGCCAAGAGACCCAGTACTTC.

The chain has TRBV19 and TRBJ1-1; 8 bases are shared with TRBD1. Looked up from germline, CDR1 is LNHDA and CDR2 is SQIVND (reference sequence). CDR3 length equals 13 residues. J lost 4 bases, V lost 5 bases, and 3 bases had no gene match. The CDR3 nucleotides are TGTGCCAGTAGTGTGACAGGGGTCACTGAAGCTTTCTTT. This gives the protein CASSVTGVTEAFF.

This clone has only one observation. The rearrangement links TRBV5-1 to TRBJ2-2; 7 nucleotides align to TRBD2. V trimming: 4 bases; J trimming: 2 bases; junction bases outside the gene matches: 5. The CDR3 has 15 residues. From germline, CDR1 is SGHRS and CDR2 YFSETQ. For the CDR3, the DNA is TGCGCCAGCAGCGCCGGGGGGACTAACACCGGGGAGCTGTTTTTT. It yields the protein CASSAGGTNTGELFF. Variable domain in full (rest from reference TRBV5-1 and TRBJ2-2): KAGVTQTPRYLIKTRGQQVTLSCSPISGHRSVSWYQQTPGQGLQFLFEYFSETQRNKGNFPGRFSGRQFSNSRSEMNVSTLELGDSALYLCASSAGGTNTGELFFGEGSRLTVL.

The CDR3 region is CASSLRTSGSETQYF. The CDR3 DNA sequence: TGCGCCAGCAGCTTGAGGACTAGCGGGAGTGAGACCCAGTACTTC. V and J are TRBV5-1 and TRBJ2-5; TRBD2 agrees at 13 bases. The CDR3 sequence is 15 residues long. Germline V gene lookup returns CDR1 SGHRS and CDR2 YFSETQ. The trim removed 1 base at V and 5 bases at J, leaving 2 bases unmatched.

Concerning this clone itself: Other nucleotide sequences in the sample specify the same CDR3. The genes are TRBV15 and TRBJ2-7, with 9 bases that match TRBD1. The CDR3 is made up of 13 amino acids. Germline-derived CDR1 and CDR2 are LNHNV and YYDKDF (reference sequence). V was clipped by 3 bases and J by 3 bases; unmatched bases: 0. The CDR3 DNA follows: TGTGCCACCAGCAGGGACAGGGGCTACGAGCAGTACTTC. Amino acid sequence: CATSRDRGYEQYF.

The rearrangement joins TRBV3-1 (or the pseudogene TRBV3-2) to TRBJ1-3; D is unresolved. The CDR3 sequence is 13 residues long. Trimming pared 4 bases from V and 0 bases from J, leaving 4 bases between. Germline V lookup: CDR1 LGHDT, CDR2 YNNKEL (reference sequence). The CDR3 nucleotides are TGTGCCAGCAGCCCCTACTCTGGAAACACCATATATTTT. Its protein product is CASSPYSGNTIYF.

This rearrangement joins TRBV5-5 to TRBJ1-2; D might be TRBD1 (6 bases). Germline-derived CDR1 and CDR2 are SGHKS and YYEKEE (reference sequence). V lost 6 bases and J lost 0, with 12 bases in between. The CDR3 spans 14 residues. CDR3 DNA sequence: TGTGCCAGCACCGCGGGGGCATCTAACTATGGCTACACCTTC. Protein product: CASTAGASNYGYTF.

The count of this clone is one. The chain uses TRBV18 and TRBJ1-1, with 7 bases lining up with TRBD1. Per germline, CDR1 KGHSH and CDR2 LQKENI. Losses at the gene ends were 5 bases for V and 3 bases for J; bases not matched to a gene: 6. CDR3 length: 14 residues. CDR3: CASSFTGADTEAFF. The CDR3 region has the DNA TGTGCCAGCTCATTCACAGGGGCCGACACTGAAGCTTTCTTT.

This clone was recorded only once. The chain has TRBV18 and TRBJ1-5; no clear D. Germline CDR1 KGHSH, CDR2 LQKENI. V was clipped by 2 bases and J by 0 bases, with 11 bases between them. The CDR3 covers 16 residues. The CDR3 bases are TGTGCCAGCTCACCAACGGGTCAGCCTAGCAATCAGCCCCAGCATTTT. It specifies CASSPTGQPSNQPQHF. Using reference TRBV18 and TRBJ1-5 for the parts outside the CDR3, the full variable domain is NAGVMQNPRHLVRRRGQEARLRCSPMKGHSHVYWYRQLPEEGLKFMVYLQKENIIDESGMPKERFSAEFPKEGPSILRIQQVVRGDSAAYFCASSPTGQPSNQPQHFGDGTRLSIL.

The chain links TRBV3-1 (or the pseudogene TRBV3-2) to TRBJ1-6, with D unresolved. Germline CDR1 reads LGHDT; CDR2 reads YNNKEL (reference sequence). Between the trimmed V and J ends, which lost 0 bases and 4 bases, there was a span of 10 bases. The CDR3 spans 16 residues. CDR3 sequence: CASSQDWGTYNSPLHF. The CDR3 DNA sequence: TGTGCCAGCAGCCAAGATTGGGGAACTTATAATTCACCCCTCCACTTT.

This clone was detected only once. Because it lacks the conserved phenylalanine or tryptophan at the end, this CDR3 is likely a read error. The limits of the CDR3 on the DNA are not certain, so only TCRdb's listed CDR3 is given. The chain uses TRBV7-8 and TRBJ2-7; TRBD1, as called in the table, went unchecked against the DNA. Germline loops: CDR1 SGHVS, CDR2 FQNEAQ. The length of the CDR3 is 9 amino acids, counting both ends. The CDR3 loop is CASSSPRVA.

This chain connects TRBV19 to TRBJ1-3, with 9 positions matching TRBD1. The junction had 15 bases not matched to a gene; V was cut back by 5 bases and J by 7 bases. CDR3 size: 17 residues. Per germline, CDR1 LNHDA and CDR2 SQIVND (reference sequence). CDR3: CASSSTHTGGDANTIYF. CDR3 DNA sequence: TGTGCCAGTAGTTCAACCCATACAGGGGGCGACGCGAACACCATATATTTT.

The chain uses TRBV5-4 and TRBJ1-1; D is possibly TRBD1 (5 bases). V was shortened by 4 bases and J by 0 bases, with 13 bases between the two germline ends. The CDR3 loop spans 15 amino acids. Germline values: CDR1 SGHNT, CDR2 YYREEE (reference sequence). The DNA for the CDR3 is TGTGCCAGCAGCCTATCCGCAGGGTTGAACACTGAAGCTTTCTTT. Amino acids: CASSLSAGLNTEAFF.

This chain connects TRBV18 to TRBJ1-1; perhaps TRBD1 as D (5 bases). V was pared by 6 bases and J by 5 bases, with 16 bases between. The germline gives CDR1 KGHSH, CDR2 LQKENI. The CDR3 contains 14 residues. CDR3 region: CASSTKGGGTEAFF. CDR3 nucleotide sequence: TGTGCCAGCTCGACCAAGGGCGGGGGGACTGAAGCTTTCTTT.